The sample holds many counts of the clone carrying this TCR beta chain. The antigen is undetermined. One entry per CDR3 protein, called by TCRdb with MiXCR from the 5' RACE reads. In the table there are more than 500,000 distinct CDR3 sequences, about 5.2% of which are singletons. The CDR3 spans 14 residues. The germline V gene encodes CDR1 DFQATT and CDR2 SNEGSKA (reference sequence). J gave up 3 bases and V 6 bases, and 6 bases lay outside the gene matches. The source of the sample is a study of CD8 T cells in ankylosing spondylitis. The study, taken as a whole, reports: Past research had described some motif variants in reactive arthritis synovial fluid and blood. What seemed typical of ankylosing spondylitis blood was a TCR beta motif built from eight highly homologous variants.

The material sequenced was blood, either unsorted or a sorted T cell fraction (not recorded which). The sequence derives from a male donor with ankylosing spondylitis. The J gene is TRBJ1-3, the V gene TRBV20-1, with 9 positions matching TRBD1. The CDR3 bases are TGCAGTGCCAGGAGGGACAGGGTTGGAAACACCATATATTTT. Encoded protein: CSARRDRVGNTIYF.